The clone carrying this T cell receptor (beta chain) was counted a few times. What it binds is not known. The sample is drawn from a study of cytomegalovirus exposure and HLA in healthy donors. Study-wide findings and caveats: Presence/absence analyses rested on an assumption that sequencing depth was roughly uniform across donors.

With 60 Vbeta and 13 Jbeta primers, the PCR was carried out. TCRdb keeps only in-frame clones here, not all; method: immunoSEQ multiplex PCR. The sample lists 120,000 or so clones, 80% to 85% occurring once. The sequenced material came from PBMCs. This TCR was sampled from a man aged 30-40 years in good health and CMV-seronegative.

The CDR3 coding sequence is TGTGCCAGCAGCGTATCTCAGGGGTTGGCCTACGAGCAGTACTTC. Protein: CASSVSQGLAYEQYF. V gene TRBV9 combines with J gene TRBJ2-7; the D gene is possibly TRBD1 (6 bases). The CDR3 totals 15 residues. With 1 base removed from V and 2 bases from J, the gap between germline ends came to 13 bases. Per the germline V gene, CDR1 is SGDLS and CDR2 is YYNGEE.